This TCR beta chain derives from a study of PD-L1 blockade in urothelial cancer. At the level of the study: Blood analysis occurred 3 weeks (second dose) and 6 weeks after treatment start. Whole-study findings and limits: It was durable-benefit patients whose tumor-associated blood clones expanded more at 3 weeks. Improved survival was predicted by pretreatment blood TCR clonality below the median.

Only a few counts were recorded for this clone. Its antigen is currently unknown. Method: immunoSEQ multiplex PCR; TCRdb's copy keeps in-frame clones and lacks some. Seen here are tens of thousands of clones, 82% observed once, and the top ten hold 18%. For each patient, 1 to 8 samples were obtained, pretreatment and on-treatment. Germline-derived CDR1 and CDR2 are LGHNA and YNFKEQ. Trimming cost V 0 bases and J 6 bases; bases outside gene matches: 3. The CDR3 sequence is 15 residues long. The source of this sequence is a man in his fifties or sixties with urothelial cancer. The sequencing here drew on PBMCs, taken around atezolizumab (anti-PD-L1) treatment. V is TRBV4-2 and J is TRBJ1-4; 8 nucleotides agree with TRBD1. CDR3 nucleotide sequence: TGTGCCAGCAGCCAAGACAGGGGGCAGGATGAAAAACTGTTTTTT. Its protein product is CASSQDRGQDEKLFF.